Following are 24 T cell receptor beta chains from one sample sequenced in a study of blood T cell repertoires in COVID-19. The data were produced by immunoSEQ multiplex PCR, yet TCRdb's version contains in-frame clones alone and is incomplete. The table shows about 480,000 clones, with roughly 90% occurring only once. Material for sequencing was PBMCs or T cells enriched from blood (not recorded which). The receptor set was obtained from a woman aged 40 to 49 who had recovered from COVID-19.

The CDR3 DNA reads as TGTGCCAGCAGGAGCCAACAGGGGTCGAACACTGAAGCTTTCTTT. This gives the protein CASRSQQGSNTEAFF. The chain couples TRBV7-9 to TRBJ1-1; 7 bases fit TRBD1. Germline CDR1 SEHNR, CDR2 FQNEAQ (reference sequence). The CDR3 extends over 15 amino acids. The V and J ends lost 6 bases and 1 base, in that order; junction bases with no gene match: 8.

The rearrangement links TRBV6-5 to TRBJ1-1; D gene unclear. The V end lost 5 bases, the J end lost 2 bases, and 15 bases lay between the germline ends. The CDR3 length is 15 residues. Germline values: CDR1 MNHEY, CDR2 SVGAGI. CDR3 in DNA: TGTGCCAGCAGTCGTAGTCAAACTGTCAACACTGAAGCTTTCTTT. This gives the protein CASSRSQTVNTEAFF.

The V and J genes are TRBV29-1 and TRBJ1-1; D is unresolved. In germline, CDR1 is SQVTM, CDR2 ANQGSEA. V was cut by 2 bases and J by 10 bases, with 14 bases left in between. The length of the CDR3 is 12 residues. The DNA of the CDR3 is TGCAGCGTTGAAATAGGACGGGAGGCAGCTTTCTTT. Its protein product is CSVEIGREAAFF.

The CDR3 DNA sequence: TGTGCCAGCAGTGCGGGACAGAGTTACTACGAGCAGTACTTC. Its protein is CASSAGQSYYEQYF. The gene calls are TRBV2 and TRBJ2-7; 7 nucleotides agree with TRBD1. V lost 4 bases, J lost 3 bases, and 6 bases stayed unmatched. The germline V gene has CDR1 SNHLY and CDR2 FYNNEI. This CDR3 is 14 amino acids long.

The CDR3 sequence: CASSQESRGKNTDTQYF. CDR3 nucleotides: TGTGCCAGCAGCCAAGAATCTCGGGGAAAGAACACAGATACGCAGTATTTT. The chain combines TRBV4-2 with TRBJ2-3; tentatively, D is TRBD2 (5 bases). Germline CDR1 is LGHNA and CDR2 is YNFKEQ. The CDR3 is made up of 17 amino acids. The V end lost 0 bases, the J end lost 2 bases, and 15 bases lay between the germline ends.

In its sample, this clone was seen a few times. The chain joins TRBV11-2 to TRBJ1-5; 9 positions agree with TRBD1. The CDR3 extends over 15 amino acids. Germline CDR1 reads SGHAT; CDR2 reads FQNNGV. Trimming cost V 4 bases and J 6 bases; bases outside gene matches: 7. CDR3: CASSSGTGYGQPQHF. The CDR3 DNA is TGTGCCAGCAGCTCCGGGACAGGGTACGGTCAGCCCCAGCATTTT.

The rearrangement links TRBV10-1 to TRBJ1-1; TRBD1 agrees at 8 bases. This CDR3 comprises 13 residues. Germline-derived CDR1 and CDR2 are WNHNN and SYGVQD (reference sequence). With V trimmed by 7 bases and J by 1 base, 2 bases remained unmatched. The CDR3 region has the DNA TGCGCCAGCACTGGACAGGGGAACACTGAAGCTTTCTTT. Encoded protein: CASTGQGNTEAFF.

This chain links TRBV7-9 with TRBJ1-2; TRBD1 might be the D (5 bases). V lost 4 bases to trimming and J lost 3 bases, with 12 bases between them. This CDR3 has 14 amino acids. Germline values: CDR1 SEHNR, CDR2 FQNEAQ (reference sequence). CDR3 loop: CASSYGGVDYGYTF. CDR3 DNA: TGTGCCAGCAGCTACGGGGGGGTTGACTATGGCTACACCTTC.

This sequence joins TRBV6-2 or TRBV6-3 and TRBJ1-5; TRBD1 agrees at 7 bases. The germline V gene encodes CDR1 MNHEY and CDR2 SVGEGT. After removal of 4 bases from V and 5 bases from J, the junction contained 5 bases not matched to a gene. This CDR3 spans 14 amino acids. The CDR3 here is CASSFYRGDQPQHF. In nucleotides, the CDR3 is TGTGCCAGCAGTTTTTACAGGGGTGATCAGCCCCAGCATTTT.

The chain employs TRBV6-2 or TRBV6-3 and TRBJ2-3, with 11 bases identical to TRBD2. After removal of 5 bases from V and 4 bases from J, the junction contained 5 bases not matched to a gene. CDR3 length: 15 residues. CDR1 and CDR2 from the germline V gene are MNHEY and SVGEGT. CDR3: CASSTSGSRADTQYF. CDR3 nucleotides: TGTGCCAGCAGTACTAGCGGGAGTCGTGCAGATACGCAGTATTTT.

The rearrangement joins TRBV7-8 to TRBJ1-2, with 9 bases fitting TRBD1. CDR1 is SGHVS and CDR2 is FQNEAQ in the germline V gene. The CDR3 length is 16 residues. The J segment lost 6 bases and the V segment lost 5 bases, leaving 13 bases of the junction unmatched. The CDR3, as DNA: TGTGCCAGCAGCAACCGGGACAGGGCGGATTTCCATGGCTACACCTTC. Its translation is CASSNRDRADFHGYTF.

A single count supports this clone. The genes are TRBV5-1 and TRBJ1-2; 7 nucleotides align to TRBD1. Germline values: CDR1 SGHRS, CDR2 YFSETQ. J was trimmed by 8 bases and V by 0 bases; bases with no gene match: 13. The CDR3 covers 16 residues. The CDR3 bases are TGCGCCAGCAGCTTGGGTTTTACAGGGGAAACGCCCGGCTACACCTTC. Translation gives CASSLGFTGETPGYTF.

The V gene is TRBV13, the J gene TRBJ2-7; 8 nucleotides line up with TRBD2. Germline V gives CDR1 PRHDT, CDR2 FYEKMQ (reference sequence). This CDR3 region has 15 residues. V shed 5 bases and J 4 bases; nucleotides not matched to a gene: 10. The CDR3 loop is CASSQTSASVYEQYF. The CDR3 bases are TGTGCCAGCAGCCAGACTAGCGCTTCGGTATACGAGCAGTACTTC.

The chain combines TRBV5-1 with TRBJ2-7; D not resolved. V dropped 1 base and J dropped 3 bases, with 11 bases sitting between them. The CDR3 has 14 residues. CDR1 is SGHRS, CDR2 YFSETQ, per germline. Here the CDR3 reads CASSLLQWSYEQYF. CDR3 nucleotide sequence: TGCGCCAGCAGCTTGTTGCAATGGAGCTACGAGCAGTACTTC.

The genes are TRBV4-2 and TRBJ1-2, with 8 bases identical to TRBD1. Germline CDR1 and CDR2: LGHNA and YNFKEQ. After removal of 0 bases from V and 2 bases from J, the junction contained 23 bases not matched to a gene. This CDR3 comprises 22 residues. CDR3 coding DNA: TGTGCCAGCAGCCAAGAGCCCAGACTCGTACAGGGGGGAGTCAAAACGAACTATGGCTACACCTTC. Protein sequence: CASSQEPRLVQGGVKTNYGYTF.

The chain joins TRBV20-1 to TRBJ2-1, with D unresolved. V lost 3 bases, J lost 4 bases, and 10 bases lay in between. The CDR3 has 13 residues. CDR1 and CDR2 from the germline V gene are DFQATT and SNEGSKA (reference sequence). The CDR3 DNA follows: TGCAGTGCTAGTCGGCAGGCTTACAATGAGCAGTTCTTC. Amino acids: CSASRQAYNEQFF.

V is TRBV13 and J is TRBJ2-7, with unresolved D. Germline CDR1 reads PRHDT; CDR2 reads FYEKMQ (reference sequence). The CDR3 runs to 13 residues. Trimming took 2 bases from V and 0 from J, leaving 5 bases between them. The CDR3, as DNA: TGTGCCAGCAGCTTACTCGGCTCCTACGAGCAGTACTTC. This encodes CASSLLGSYEQYF.

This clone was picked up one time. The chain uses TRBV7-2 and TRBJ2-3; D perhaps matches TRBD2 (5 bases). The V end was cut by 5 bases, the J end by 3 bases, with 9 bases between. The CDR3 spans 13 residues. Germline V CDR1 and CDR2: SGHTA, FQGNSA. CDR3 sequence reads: CASSTRLTDTQYF. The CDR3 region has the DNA TGTGCCAGCAGCACCAGACTAACAGATACGCAGTATTTT.

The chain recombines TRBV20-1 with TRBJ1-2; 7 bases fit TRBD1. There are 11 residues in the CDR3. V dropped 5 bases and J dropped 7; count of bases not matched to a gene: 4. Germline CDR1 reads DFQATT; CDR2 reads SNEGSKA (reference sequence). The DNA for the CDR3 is TGCAGTGCTCGACAGGGAGGTGGCTACACCTTC. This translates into CSARQGGGYTF.

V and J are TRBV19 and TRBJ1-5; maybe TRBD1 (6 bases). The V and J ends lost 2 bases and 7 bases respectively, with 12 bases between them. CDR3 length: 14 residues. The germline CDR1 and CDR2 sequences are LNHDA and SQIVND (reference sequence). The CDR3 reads CASSIIQGGQPQHF. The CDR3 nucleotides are TGTGCCAGTAGTATAATACAGGGTGGCCAGCCCCAGCATTTT. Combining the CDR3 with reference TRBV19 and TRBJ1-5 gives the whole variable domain DGGITQSPKYLFRKEGQNVTLSCEQNLNHDAMYWYRQDPGQGLRLIYYSQIVNDFQKGDIAEGYSVSREKKESFPLTVTSAQKNPTAFYLCASSIIQGGQPQHFGDGTRLSIL.

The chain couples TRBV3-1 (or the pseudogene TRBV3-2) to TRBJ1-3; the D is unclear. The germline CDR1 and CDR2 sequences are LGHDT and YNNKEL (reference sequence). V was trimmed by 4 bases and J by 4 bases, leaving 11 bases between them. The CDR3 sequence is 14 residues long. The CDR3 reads CASSLPSTGNTIYF. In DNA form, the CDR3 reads TGTGCCAGCAGCCTACCTAGCACGGGAAACACCATATATTTT.

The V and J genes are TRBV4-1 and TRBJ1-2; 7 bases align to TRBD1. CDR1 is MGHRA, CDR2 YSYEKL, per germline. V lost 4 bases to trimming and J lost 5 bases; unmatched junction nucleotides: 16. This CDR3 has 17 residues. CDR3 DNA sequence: TGCGCCAGCAGCCCACCCGGGACAGCCCCAACCAATTATGGCTACACCTTC. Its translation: CASSPPGTAPTNYGYTF.

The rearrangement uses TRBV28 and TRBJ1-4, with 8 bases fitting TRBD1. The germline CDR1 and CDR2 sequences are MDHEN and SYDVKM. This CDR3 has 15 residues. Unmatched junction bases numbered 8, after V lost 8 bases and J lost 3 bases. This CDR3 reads CASRAQGAANEKLFF. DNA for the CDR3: TGTGCCAGCCGAGCCCAGGGGGCGGCTAATGAAAAACTGTTTTTT.

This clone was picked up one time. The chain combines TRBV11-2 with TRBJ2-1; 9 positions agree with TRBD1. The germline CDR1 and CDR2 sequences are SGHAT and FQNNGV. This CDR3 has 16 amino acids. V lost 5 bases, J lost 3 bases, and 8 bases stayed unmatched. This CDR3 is CASSQLPGQGYNEQFF. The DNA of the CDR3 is TGTGCCAGCAGCCAACTCCCGGGACAGGGCTACAATGAGCAGTTCTTC.